Listed below are T cell receptor beta chains from one sample, sequenced in a study of shared clonotypes between healthy human individuals. The assay was immunoSEQ multiplex PCR, and TCRdb's table has in-frame clones only and misses some. This sample carries millions of clones, 90% to 95% of them seen once, and the ten largest clones take 0.1% to 0.15%. Sequencing was done on a sample of naive CD4+ T cells sorted from blood. The receptors derive from a man between 18 and 29 years old in good health. Both conserved end residues are part of each CDR3. The order of the fields is D gene, J gene, clone size, V gene, CDR3 protein, CDR3 DNA. D genes are given only for firm matches. Some rows mark clone size as missing; the rest say once, few, many or name a class of expanded clone.

>NA|TRBJ2-5|NA|TRBV6-6
CASSPVKETQYF
TGTGCCAGCAGTCCCGTGAAAGAGACCCAGTACTTC
>TRBD2|TRBJ2-7|NA|TRBV5-1
CASSPGTSGFYEQYF
TGCGCCAGCAGCCCAGGGACTAGCGGGTTCTACGAGCAGTACTTC
>NA|TRBJ2-7|NA|TRBV19
CASSMTDSSYEQYF
TGTGCCAGTAGTATGACCGACTCTTCCTACGAGCAGTACTTC
>NA|TRBJ2-3|NA|TRBV5-1
CASSLAWATDTQYF
TGCGCCAGCAGCTTGGCTTGGGCCACAGATACGCAGTATTTT
>NA|TRBJ2-3|NA|TRBV5-4
CASSLGVPDTQYF
TGTGCCAGCAGCTTGGGGGTTCCAGATACGCAGTATTTT
>TRBD1|TRBJ1-3|NA|TRBV4-1
CASSQGTGVGNTIYF
TGCGCCAGCAGCCAAGGGACAGGGGTTGGAAACACCATATATTTT
>TRBD2|TRBJ2-3|NA|TRBV11-2
CASSPWTSGRGTDTQYF
TGTGCCAGCAGCCCTTGGACTAGCGGGAGGGGCACAGATACGCAGTATTTT
>TRBD1|TRBJ2-5|NA|TRBV5-1
CASTEGTGTFRETQYF
TGCGCCAGTACTGAGGGGACAGGGACTTTTCGGGAGACCCAGTACTTC
>TRBD2|TRBJ2-7|NA|TRBV2
CASRVSGRSSYEQYF
TGTGCCAGCAGGGTTAGCGGGAGGTCCTCCTACGAGCAGTACTTC
>NA|TRBJ2-6|NA|TRBV27
CASSDHPGSSGANVLTF
TGTGCCAGCAGTGACCACCCCGGGAGCTCTGGGGCCAACGTCCTGACTTTC
>NA|TRBJ1-4|NA|TRBV6-1
CAGSTRPSEKLFF
TGTGCCGGGTCGACTCGGCCATCGGAAAAACTGTTTTTT
>NA|TRBJ1-1|NA|TRBV2
CASREGPAEAFF
TGTGCCAGCAGGGAAGGGCCCGCTGAAGCTTTCTTT
>TRBD2|TRBJ2-1|NA|TRBV7-2
CASSSTSGAYNEQFF
TGTGCCAGCAGCTCGACTAGCGGGGCCTACAATGAGCAGTTCTTC
>TRBD1|TRBJ1-6|NA|TRBV27
CASSLGDRENSPLHF
TGTGCCAGCAGTTTAGGGGACAGGGAGAATTCACCCCTCCACTTT
>NA|TRBJ2-2|once|TRBV9
CASSVEGSAGELFF
TGTGCCAGCAGCGTAGAGGGGTCGGCCGGGGAGCTGTTTTTT
>TRBD1|TRBJ2-7|NA|TRBV7-8
CASSLSPGQESYEQYF
TGTGCCAGCAGCCTGTCCCCGGGACAGGAATCCTACGAGCAGTACTTC
>NA|TRBJ1-5|NA|TRBV15
CATSGGPQYQPQHF
TGTGCCACCAGCGGTGGACCTCAGTATCAGCCCCAGCATTTT
>NA|TRBJ2-7|NA|TRBV11-2
CASSFEASYEQYF
TGTGCCAGCAGCTTCGAAGCTTCCTACGAGCAGTACTTC
>NA|TRBJ1-6|once|TRBV5-6
CASSLEVSPLHF
TGTGCCAGCAGCTTGGAAGTTTCACCCCTCCACTTT
>TRBD1|TRBJ2-2|NA|TRBV5-1
CASSLSGQGASGELFF
TGCGCCAGCAGCTTGTCTGGACAGGGGGCGTCCGGGGAGCTGTTTTTT
>TRBD2|TRBJ2-1|NA|TRBV12-5
CASGLSGRGRFF
TGTGCTAGTGGTTTGAGCGGGAGAGGACGGTTCTTC
>NA|TRBJ2-2|NA|TRBV29-1
CSVQVWGSGTGELFF
TGCAGCGTCCAAGTGTGGGGGTCGGGCACCGGGGAGCTGTTTTTT
>NA|TRBJ2-4|NA|TRBV5-1
CASSPGAKNIQYF
TGCGCCAGCAGCCCCGGGGCCAAAAACATTCAGTACTTC
>TRBD2|TRBJ2-5|NA|TRBV11-3
CASSLGGTSGETQYF
TGTGCCAGCAGCTTAGGGGGGACTAGCGGTGAGACCCAGTACTTC
>TRBD2|TRBJ2-7|NA|TRBV19
CASSIAGGSSHEQYF
TGTGCCAGTAGTATAGCGGGCGGGAGCTCCCACGAGCAGTACTTC
>NA|TRBJ2-3|NA|TRBV11-3
CASSKGLPMADTQYF
TGTGCCAGCAGCAAAGGACTCCCGATGGCAGATACGCAGTATTTT
>TRBD2|TRBJ2-1|NA|TRBV7-9
CASSPRALAGEGEQFF
TGTGCCAGCAGCCCCCGGGCTCTAGCGGGAGAGGGTGAGCAGTTCTTC
>TRBD1|TRBJ1-2|once|TRBV28
CASSLYRGAYLYYGYTF
TGTGCCAGCAGTTTGTACAGGGGGGCCTACCTCTACTATGGCTACACCTTC
>TRBD1|TRBJ2-3|NA|TRBV5-1
CASSRGQGGMGDTQYF
TGCGCCAGCAGCAGAGGACAGGGAGGTATGGGAGATACGCAGTATTTT
>TRBD1|TRBJ1-6|NA|TRBV19
CASSAGQDNSPLHF
TGTGCCAGTAGTGCCGGACAGGATAATTCACCCCTCCACTTT
>TRBD1|TRBJ2-5|NA|TRBV30
CAWGGQPIQETQYF
TGTGCCTGGGGGGGACAGCCAATACAAGAGACCCAGTACTTC
>NA|TRBJ2-7|many|TRBV7-9
CASAYWGRGTYEQYF
TGTGCCAGCGCATATTGGGGACGAGGGACCTACGAGCAGTACTTC
>NA|TRBJ2-5|once|TRBV5-4
CASSLGTAQETQYF
TGTGCCAGCAGCTTGGGGACGGCCCAAGAGACCCAGTACTTC
>TRBD1|TRBJ1-4|NA|TRBV2
CASRQGADGEKLFF
TGTGCCAGCAGACAGGGGGCGGACGGTGAAAAACTGTTTTTT
>NA|TRBJ2-7|NA|TRBV27
CASSLSGPATYEQYF
TGTGCCAGCAGTTTATCGGGCCCTGCCACCTACGAGCAGTACTTC
>NA|TRBJ1-2|NA|TRBV5-1
CASSLAGDNYGYTF
TGCGCCAGCAGCTTGGCAGGGGATAACTATGGCTACACCTTC
>NA|TRBJ2-7|NA|TRBV19
CASSIESGSYEQYF
TGTGCCAGTAGTATAGAGTCCGGCTCCTACGAGCAGTACTTC